This T cell receptor beta chain was found in a study of T cells after yellow fever vaccination. Germline CDR1 is LGHNT and CDR2 is FRNRAP. The length of the CDR3 is 15 residues. V was trimmed by 1 base and J by 8 bases, leaving 12 bases between them. Study results and limitations: Secondary responses were weaker yet peaked faster, day 5 versus 15. Primary-vaccination clones mostly resurfaced post-booster (about 95% CD4, roughly 87% CD8). Of the clonotypes, a small share occurred in both CD4 and CD8 compartments.

They built TCR cDNA with 5'RACE template switching, a step that put in a universal primer site and UMIs. TCRdb called the 5' RACE reads again in MiXCR, with one record for every CDR3 protein. The sample has under 300,000 distinct CDR3 sequences, around 6.7% seen once. There are many counts of this clonotype. The antigen is unknown. The sample here was CD4+ T cells sorted from PBMCs, taken on the day of the yellow fever booster vaccination. The chain combines TRBV12-5 with TRBJ1-6, with D perhaps matching TRBD1 (5 bases). The receptor was derived from a young man who received the YFV17D yellow fever vaccine. For the CDR3, the DNA is TGTGCTAGTGGTTTGGCCCGGGACCGATATTCACCCCTCCACTTT. It encodes CASGLARDRYSPLHF.